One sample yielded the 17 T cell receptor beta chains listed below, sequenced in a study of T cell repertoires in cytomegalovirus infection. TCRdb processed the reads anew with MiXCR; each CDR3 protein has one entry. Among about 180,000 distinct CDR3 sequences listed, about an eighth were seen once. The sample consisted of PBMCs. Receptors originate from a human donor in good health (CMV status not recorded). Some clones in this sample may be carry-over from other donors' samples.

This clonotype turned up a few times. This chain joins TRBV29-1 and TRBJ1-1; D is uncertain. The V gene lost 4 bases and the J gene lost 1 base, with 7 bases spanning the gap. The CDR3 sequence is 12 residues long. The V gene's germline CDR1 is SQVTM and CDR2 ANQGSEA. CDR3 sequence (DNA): TGCAGCGTTGGGGTTACGAACACTGAAGCTTTCTTT. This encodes CSVGVTNTEAFF.

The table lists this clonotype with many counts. The chain's CDR3 is CASSFPTDTHNSPLHF. CDR3 nucleotide sequence: TGTGCCAGCAGCTTCCCGACAGATACCCATAATTCACCCCTCCACTTT. The chain couples TRBV7-2 to TRBJ1-6, with a weak D call TRBD1 (5 bases). The CDR3 loop spans 16 amino acids. CDR1 and CDR2 (germline): SGHTA, FQGNSA. Between the trimmed V and J ends, which lost 3 bases and 5 bases, there was a span of 14 bases.

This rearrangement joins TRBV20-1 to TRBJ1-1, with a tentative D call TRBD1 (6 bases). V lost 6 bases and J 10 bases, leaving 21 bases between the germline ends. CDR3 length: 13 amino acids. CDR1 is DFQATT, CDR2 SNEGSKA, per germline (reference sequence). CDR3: CSALQGNLRGAFF. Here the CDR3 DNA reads TGCAGTGCGTTACAGGGAAATCTTAGGGGAGCTTTCTTT.

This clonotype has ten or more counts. Written as DNA, the CDR3 is TGTGCCAGCAGTTTTACAGGGGGCGAAAGTGAAAAACTGTTTTTT. Its protein is CASSFTGGESEKLFF. The V gene is TRBV12-3 or TRBV12-4, the J gene TRBJ1-4; 9 bases align to TRBD1. V gave up 3 bases and J gave up 7 bases; unmatched junction bases: 6. This CDR3 is built from 15 residues.

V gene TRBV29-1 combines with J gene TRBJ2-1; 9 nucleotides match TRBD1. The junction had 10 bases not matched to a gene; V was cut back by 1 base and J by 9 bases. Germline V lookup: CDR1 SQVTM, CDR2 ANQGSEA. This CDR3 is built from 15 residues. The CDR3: CSVEGRDRARGEQFF. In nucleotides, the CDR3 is TGCAGCGTTGAAGGGCGGGACAGGGCAAGGGGTGAGCAGTTCTTC.

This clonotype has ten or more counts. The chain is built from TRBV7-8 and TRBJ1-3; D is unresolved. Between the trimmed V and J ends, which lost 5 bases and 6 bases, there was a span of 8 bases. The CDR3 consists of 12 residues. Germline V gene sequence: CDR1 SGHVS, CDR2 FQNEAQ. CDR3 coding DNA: TGTGCCAGCAGCCATACAACAAACACCATATATTTT. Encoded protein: CASSHTTNTIYF.

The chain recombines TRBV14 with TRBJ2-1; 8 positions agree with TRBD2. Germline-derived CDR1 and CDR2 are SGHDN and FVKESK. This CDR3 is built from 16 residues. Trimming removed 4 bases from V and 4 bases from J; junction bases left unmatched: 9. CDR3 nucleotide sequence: TGTGCCAGCAGCCCAAGGTTACTAGCGGTATACAATGAGCAGTTCTTC. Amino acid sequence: CASSPRLLAVYNEQFF.

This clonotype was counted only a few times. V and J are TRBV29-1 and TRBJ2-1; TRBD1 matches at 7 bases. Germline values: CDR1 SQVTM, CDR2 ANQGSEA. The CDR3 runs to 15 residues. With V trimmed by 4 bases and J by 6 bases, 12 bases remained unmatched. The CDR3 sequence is CSVGLFLGQTNEQFF. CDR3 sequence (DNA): TGCAGCGTTGGCCTATTCTTGGGACAGACCAATGAGCAGTTCTTC.

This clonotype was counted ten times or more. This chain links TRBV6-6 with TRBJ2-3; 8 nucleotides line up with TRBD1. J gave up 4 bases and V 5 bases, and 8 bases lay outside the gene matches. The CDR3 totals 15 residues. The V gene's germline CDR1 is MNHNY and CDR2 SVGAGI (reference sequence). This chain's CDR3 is CASSKRDRFADTQYF. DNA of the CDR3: TGTGCCAGCAGTAAACGGGACAGGTTTGCAGATACGCAGTATTTT.

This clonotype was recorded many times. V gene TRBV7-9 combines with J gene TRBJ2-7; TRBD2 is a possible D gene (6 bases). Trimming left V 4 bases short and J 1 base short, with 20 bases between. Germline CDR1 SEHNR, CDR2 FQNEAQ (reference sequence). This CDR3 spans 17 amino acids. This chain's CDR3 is CASSSEGGGTSSYEQYF. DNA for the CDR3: TGTGCCAGCAGCTCGGAGGGAGGCGGGACCTCTTCCTACGAGCAGTACTTC.

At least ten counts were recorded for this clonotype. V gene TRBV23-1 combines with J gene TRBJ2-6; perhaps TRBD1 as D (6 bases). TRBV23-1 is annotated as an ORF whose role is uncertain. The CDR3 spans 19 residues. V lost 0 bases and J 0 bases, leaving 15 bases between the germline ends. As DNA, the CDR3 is TGCGCCAGCAGTCAATCGAGTAGGACAGCCGACTCTGGGGCCAACGTCCTGACTTTC. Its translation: CASSQSSRTADSGANVLTF.

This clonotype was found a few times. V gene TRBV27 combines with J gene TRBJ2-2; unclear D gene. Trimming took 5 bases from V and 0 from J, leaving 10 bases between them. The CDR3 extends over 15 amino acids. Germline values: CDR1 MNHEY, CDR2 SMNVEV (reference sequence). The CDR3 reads CASSVGTANTGELFF. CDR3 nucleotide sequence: TGTGCCAGCAGTGTTGGTACCGCGAACACCGGGGAGCTGTTTTTT.

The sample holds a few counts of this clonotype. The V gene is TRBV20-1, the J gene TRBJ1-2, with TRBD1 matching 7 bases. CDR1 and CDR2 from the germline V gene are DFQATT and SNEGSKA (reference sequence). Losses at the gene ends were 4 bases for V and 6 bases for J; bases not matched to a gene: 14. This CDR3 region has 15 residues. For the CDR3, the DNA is TGCAGTGCTATCCCGGACAGGCGAGGCTACCATGGCTACACCTTC. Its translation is CSAIPDRRGYHGYTF.

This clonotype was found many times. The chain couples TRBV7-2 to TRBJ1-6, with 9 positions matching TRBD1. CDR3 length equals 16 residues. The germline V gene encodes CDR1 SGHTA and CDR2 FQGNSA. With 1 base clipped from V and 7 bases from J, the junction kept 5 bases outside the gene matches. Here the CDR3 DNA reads TGTGCCAGCAGCTTAGGACAGGGGGGAATAAATTCACCCCTCCACTTT. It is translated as CASSLGQGGINSPLHF.

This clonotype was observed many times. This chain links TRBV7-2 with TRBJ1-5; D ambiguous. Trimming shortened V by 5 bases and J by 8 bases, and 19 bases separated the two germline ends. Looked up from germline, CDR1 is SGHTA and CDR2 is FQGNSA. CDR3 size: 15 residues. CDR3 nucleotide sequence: TGTGCCAGCAGCCTTGGCAGTGGGAACCGAGAGCCCCAGCATTTT. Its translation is CASSLGSGNREPQHF.

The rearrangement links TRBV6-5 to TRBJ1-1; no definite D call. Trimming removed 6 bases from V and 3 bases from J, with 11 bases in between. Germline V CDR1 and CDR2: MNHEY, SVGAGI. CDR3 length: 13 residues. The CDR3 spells CASRRVRDTEAFF. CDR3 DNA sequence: TGTGCCAGCAGACGGGTTAGGGACACTGAAGCTTTCTTT.

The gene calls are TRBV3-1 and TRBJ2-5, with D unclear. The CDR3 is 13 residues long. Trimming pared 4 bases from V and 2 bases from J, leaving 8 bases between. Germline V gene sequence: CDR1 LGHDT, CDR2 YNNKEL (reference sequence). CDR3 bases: TGTGCCAGCAGCCGACCCGTTCAAGAGACCCAGTACTTC. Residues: CASSRPVQETQYF.